This entry concerns a single T cell receptor (beta chain). The CDR3 runs to 13 residues. The V and J ends lost 3 bases and 5 bases respectively, with 10 bases between them. Germline V gene sequence: CDR1 MDHEN, CDR2 SYDVKM. These data belong to a study of blood T cell repertoires in COVID-19. The protocol was immunoSEQ multiplex PCR, while the TCRdb copy is restricted to in-frame clones and leaves out a portion. The sample includes 70,000 or so clones, about 88% of them seen just once. The receptor was isolated from a human donor in a cohort sampled during active COVID-19. Sequenced: peripheral blood. The rearrangement joins TRBV28 to TRBJ2-5; D gene ambiguous. This chain's CDR3 is CASSFLSRETQYF. The DNA for the CDR3 is TGTGCCAGCAGTTTTTTGTCGCGGGAGACCCAGTACTTC.